Detailed here is one T cell receptor beta chain. The CDR3 sequence is 12 residues long. V dropped 6 bases and J dropped 6 bases, with 11 bases sitting between them. Looked up from germline, CDR1 is MNHEY and CDR2 is SVGAGI. The sample belongs to a study of blood T cell repertoires in COVID-19. About the research overall: From T cells, B-cell-depleted T cells, or PBMCs came the material, which was cDNA or gDNA.

Original analysis: The authors estimated nucleated cell counts from reference gene primer amplification. Method: immunoSEQ multiplex PCR; TCRdb's copy keeps in-frame clones and lacks some. V and J calls and clone size are given by that table; D and trimming were obtained from the DNA. The sample lists some 180,000 clones; approximately 85% were seen once. This chain links TRBV6-5 with TRBJ1-2; D unresolved. The receptor comes from a woman between 55 and 75 years old with acute or convalescent COVID-19. The sample taken for sequencing was peripheral blood. In nucleotides, the CDR3 is TGTGCCAGCAGGACACAGCGGAATGGCTACACCTTC. Its protein product is CASRTQRNGYTF.